The entry below describes one TCR beta chain. The CDR3 is 15 residues long. CDR1 and CDR2 (germline): SGHTA, FQGTGA. The V end was cut by 4 bases, the J end by 5 bases, with 16 bases between. The data were obtained in a study of shared clonotypes between healthy human individuals. On sorted subsets, replicate PCRs used 200 to 250 ng DNA, or about 30,000 T cell genomes. Method: immunoSEQ multiplex PCR; TCRdb's copy keeps in-frame clones and lacks some. The repertoire holds some 660,000 clones, with 60% to 75% as singletons. This TCR derives from a woman in her 30s in good health. Specimen: memory CD4+ T cells sorted from blood. Specified subset: CD45RA-negative fraction. The rearrangement joins TRBV7-3 to TRBJ2-3, with D possibly called TRBD1 or TRBD2 (5 bases each). This chain's CDR3 is CASSSLGPGLDTQYF. Written as DNA, the CDR3 is TGTGCCAGCAGCTCCCTGGGACCAGGATTAGATACGCAGTATTTT.